Presented here are 5 T cell receptor beta chains from one specimen sequenced in a study of early T cells in non-severe SARS-CoV-2 infection. TCRdb recomputed calls from the 5' RACE reads with MiXCR, one row per CDR3 protein. Of 76,000 or so distinct CDR3 sequences in the sample, approximately 11% were seen once. Specimen: whole blood. All receptors derive from an adult who was a healthcare worker with PCR-confirmed SARS-CoV-2 infection or an uninfected control (not recorded which).

V usage is TRBV19 and J usage is TRBJ1-4, with D unresolved. Trimming cost V 6 bases and J 7 bases, with 15 bases left between them. Germline CDR1 is LNHDA and CDR2 is SQIVND (reference sequence). This CDR3 spans 14 amino acids. CDR3 residues: CASRATRQGEKLFF. CDR3 bases: TGTGCCAGTAGGGCGACAAGACAAGGTGAAAAACTGTTTTTT.

The sample holds many counts of this clonotype. This chain links TRBV6-1 with TRBJ1-5; D gene uncertain. The germline V and J ends were trimmed by 0 bases and 11 bases, with 11 bases remaining between them. This CDR3 spans 13 amino acids. Germline CDR1 MNHNS, CDR2 SASEGT. In DNA, the CDR3 is TGTGCCAGCAGTGAAGCGGGCGAGCCGGCCCAGCATTTT. It is translated as CASSEAGEPAQHF.

This clonotype was recorded at least ten times. The J gene is TRBJ1-1, the V gene TRBV7-9; D remains unclear. The CDR3 extends over 11 amino acids. V was pared by 1 base and J by 7 bases, with 4 bases between. Looked up from germline, CDR1 is SEHNR and CDR2 is FQNEAQ (reference sequence). DNA of the CDR3: TGTGCCAGCAGCTTAGGCGGTGAAGCTTTCTTT. Translation gives CASSLGGEAFF.

In this sample, this clonotype turned up many times. The chain is built from TRBV11-2 and TRBJ2-3; D is undetermined. The CDR3 has 17 residues. Per the germline V gene, CDR1 is SGHAT and CDR2 is FQNNGV. Deletions cut 1 base from V and 0 bases from J, with 14 bases between. The CDR3 region has the DNA TGTGCCAGCAGCTTAGGTCGAGGTACAACTAGCACAGATACGCAGTATTTT. Translating gives CASSLGRGTTSTDTQYF.

The chain links TRBV4-1 to TRBJ1-6; 8 nucleotides match TRBD1. CDR1 and CDR2 (germline): MGHRA, YSYEKL. The CDR3 runs to 17 residues. The V segment lost 5 bases and the J segment 0 bases; nucleotides outside the gene matches: 6. The CDR3 bases are TGCGCCAGCAGCGAGGGACAGGCAAGCTCCTATAATTCACCCCTCCACTTT. Translation: CASSEGQASSYNSPLHF.